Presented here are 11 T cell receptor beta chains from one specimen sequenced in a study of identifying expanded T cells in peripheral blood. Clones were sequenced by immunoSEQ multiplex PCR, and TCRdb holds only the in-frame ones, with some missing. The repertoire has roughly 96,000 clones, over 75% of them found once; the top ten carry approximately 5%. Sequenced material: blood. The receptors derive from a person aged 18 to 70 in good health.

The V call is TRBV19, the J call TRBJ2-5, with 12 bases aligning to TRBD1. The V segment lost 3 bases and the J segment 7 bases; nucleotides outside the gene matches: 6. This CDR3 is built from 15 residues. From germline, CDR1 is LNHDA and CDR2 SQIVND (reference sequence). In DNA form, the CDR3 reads TGTGCCAGTAGTATGGGACAGGGGGCCACGCGGACCCAGTACTTC. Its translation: CASSMGQGATRTQYF.

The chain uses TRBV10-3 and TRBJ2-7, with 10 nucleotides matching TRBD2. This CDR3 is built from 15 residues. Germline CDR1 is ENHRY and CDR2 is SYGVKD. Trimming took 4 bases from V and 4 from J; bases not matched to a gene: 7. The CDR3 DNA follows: TGTGCCATCAGTGGCGGACTAGCGGAAAGATACGAGCAGTACTTC. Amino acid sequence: CAISGGLAERYEQYF.

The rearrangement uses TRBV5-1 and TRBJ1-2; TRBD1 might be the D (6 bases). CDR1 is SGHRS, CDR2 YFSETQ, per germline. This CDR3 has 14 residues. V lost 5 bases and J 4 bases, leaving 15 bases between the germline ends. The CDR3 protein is CASRQGIVGYGYTF. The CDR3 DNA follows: TGCGCCAGCAGACAGGGTATTGTAGGCTATGGCTACACCTTC.

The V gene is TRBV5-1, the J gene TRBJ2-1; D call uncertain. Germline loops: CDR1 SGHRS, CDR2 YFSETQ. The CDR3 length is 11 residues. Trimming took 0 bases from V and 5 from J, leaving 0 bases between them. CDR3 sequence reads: CASSLDNEQFF. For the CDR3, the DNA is TGCGCCAGCAGCTTGGACAATGAGCAGTTCTTC.

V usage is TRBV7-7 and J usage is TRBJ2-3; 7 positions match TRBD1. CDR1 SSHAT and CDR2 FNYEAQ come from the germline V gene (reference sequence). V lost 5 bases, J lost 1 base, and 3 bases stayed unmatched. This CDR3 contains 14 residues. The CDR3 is CASSRQGGTDTQYF. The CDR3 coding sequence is TGTGCCAGCAGCCGACAGGGCGGCACAGATACGCAGTATTTT. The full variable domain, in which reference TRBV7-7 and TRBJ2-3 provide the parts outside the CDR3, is GAGVSQSPRYKVTKRGQDVTLRCDPISSHATLYWYQQALGQGPEFLTYFNYEAQPDKSGLPSDRFSAERPEGSISTLTIQRTEQRDSAMYRCASSRQGGTDTQYFGPGTRLTVL.

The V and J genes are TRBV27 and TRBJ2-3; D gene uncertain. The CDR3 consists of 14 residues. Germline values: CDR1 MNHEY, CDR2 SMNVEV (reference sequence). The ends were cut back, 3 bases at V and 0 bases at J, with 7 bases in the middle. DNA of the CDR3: TGTGCCAGCAGTTTCGTGGATAGCACAGATACGCAGTATTTT. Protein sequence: CASSFVDSTDTQYF.

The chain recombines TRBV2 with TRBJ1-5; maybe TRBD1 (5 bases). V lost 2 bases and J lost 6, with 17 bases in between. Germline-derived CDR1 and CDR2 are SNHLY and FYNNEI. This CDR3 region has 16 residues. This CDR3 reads CASSEQGRGLGQPQHF. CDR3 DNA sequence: TGTGCCAGCAGTGAACAGGGAAGGGGTTTGGGTCAGCCCCAGCATTTT.

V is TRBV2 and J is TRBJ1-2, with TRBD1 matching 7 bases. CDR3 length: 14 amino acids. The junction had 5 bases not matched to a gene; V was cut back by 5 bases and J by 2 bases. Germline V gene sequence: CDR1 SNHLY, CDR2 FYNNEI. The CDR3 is CASSPEQGNYGYTF. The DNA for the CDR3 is TGTGCCAGCAGTCCAGAACAGGGGAACTATGGCTACACCTTC.

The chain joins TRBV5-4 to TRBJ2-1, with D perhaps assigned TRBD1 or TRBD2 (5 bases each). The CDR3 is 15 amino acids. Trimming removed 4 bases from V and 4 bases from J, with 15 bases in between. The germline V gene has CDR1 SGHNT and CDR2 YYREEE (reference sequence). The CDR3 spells CASSPTGTRYNEQFF. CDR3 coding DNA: TGTGCCAGCAGCCCTACCGGGACCCGTTACAATGAGCAGTTCTTC.

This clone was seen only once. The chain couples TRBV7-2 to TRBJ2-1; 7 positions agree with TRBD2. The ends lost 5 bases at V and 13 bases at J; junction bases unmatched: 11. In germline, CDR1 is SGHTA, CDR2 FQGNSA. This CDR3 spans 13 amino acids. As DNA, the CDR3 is TGTGCCAGCAGCGTAGGCGGGAGTAGAGGACAGTTCTTC. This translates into CASSVGGSRGQFF.

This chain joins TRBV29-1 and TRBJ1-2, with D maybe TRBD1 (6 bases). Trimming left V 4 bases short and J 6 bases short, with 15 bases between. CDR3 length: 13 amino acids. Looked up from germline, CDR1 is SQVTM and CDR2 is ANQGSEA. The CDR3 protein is CSVAGAVINGYTF. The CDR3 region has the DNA TGCAGCGTTGCGGGGGCCGTTATTAATGGCTACACCTTC.